These 10 T cell receptor beta chains originate from one sample sequenced in a study of T cell repertoires in ileal Crohn's disease. TCRdb keeps only in-frame clones here, not all; method: immunoSEQ multiplex PCR. The table records roughly 5,100 clones, approximately 85% of them present only once. Material: ileal tissue. These receptors originate from an adult with Crohn's disease.

V usage is TRBV6-1 and J usage is TRBJ2-5, with 9 bases aligning to TRBD1. Germline lookup yields CDR1 MNHNS and CDR2 SASEGT. This CDR3 spans 15 amino acids. The V gene end was trimmed by 3 bases and the J gene end by 1 base; junction bases not matched to a gene: 3. This CDR3 is CASSEETGGQETQYF. The DNA for the CDR3 is TGTGCCAGCAGTGAGGAGACAGGGGGCCAAGAGACCCAGTACTTC.

The chain joins TRBV10-3 to TRBJ1-5, with 8 bases identical to TRBD1. Germline loops: CDR1 ENHRY, CDR2 SYGVKD. V trimming: 6 bases; J trimming: 4 bases; junction bases outside the gene matches: 8. This CDR3 is built from 15 residues. The CDR3 sequence: CAIRQTGEGNQPQHF. CDR3 DNA: TGTGCCATCAGGCAGACAGGGGAAGGGAATCAGCCCCAGCATTTT.

The chain joins TRBV27 to TRBJ1-2, with D perhaps matching TRBD1 (6 bases). Germline values: CDR1 MNHEY, CDR2 SMNVEV (reference sequence). The CDR3 is 16 residues long. V was trimmed by 2 bases and J by 4 bases, leaving 17 bases between them. The CDR3 is CASSLSQRGIGYGYTF. The CDR3 DNA reads TGTGCCAGCAGTTTAAGTCAGAGGGGGATCGGCTATGGCTACACCTTC.

V is TRBV11-2 and J is TRBJ2-5; 8 bases align to TRBD2. CDR1 and CDR2 (germline): SGHAT, FQNNGV. The CDR3 is 14 amino acids. With V trimmed by 7 bases and J by 4 bases, 8 bases remained unmatched. The CDR3 DNA is TGTGCCAGCACCTTCGCGGGGGGTCGAGAGACCCAGTACTTC. Translating gives CASTFAGGRETQYF.

This clone was recorded a few times. J is TRBJ1-2 and V is TRBV29-1, with TRBD1 identical over 7 bases. This CDR3 is built from 14 residues. V was pared by 5 bases and J by 4 bases, with 10 bases of the junction left unmatched. The germline V gene encodes CDR1 SQVTM and CDR2 ANQGSEA. The CDR3 loop is CSVRGQTSSYGYTF. CDR3 coding DNA: TGCAGCGTTAGGGGGCAGACTAGTAGCTATGGCTACACCTTC. The variable domain in full, completed from reference TRBV29-1 and TRBJ1-2, reads SAVISQKPSRDICQRGTSLTIQCQVDSQVTMMFWYRQQPGQSLTLIATANQGSEATYESGFVIDKFPISRPNLTFSTLTVSNMSPEDSSIYLCSVRGQTSSYGYTFGSGTRLTVV.

The V gene is TRBV28, the J gene TRBJ1-4, with D tentatively TRBD1 (5 bases). Germline CDR1 and CDR2: MDHEN and SYDVKM. The CDR3 spans 13 residues. Trimming stripped 6 bases from V and 4 bases from J, with 9 bases between. This chain's CDR3 is CASRDSLNEKLFF. As DNA, the CDR3 is TGTGCCAGCAGAGACAGCCTTAATGAAAAACTGTTTTTT. Variable domain in full (rest from reference TRBV28 and TRBJ1-4): DVKVTQSSRYLVKRTGEKVFLECVQDMDHENMFWYRQDPGLGLRLIYFSYDVKMKEKGDIPEGYSVSREKKERFSLILESASTNQTSMYLCASRDSLNEKLFFGSGTQLSVL.

V is TRBV19 and J is TRBJ1-6; TRBD1 is a possible D gene (6 bases). Germline lookup yields CDR1 LNHDA and CDR2 SQIVND (reference sequence). There are 15 residues in the CDR3. Trimming took off 5 bases at V and 6 bases at J, with 14 bases between the two ends. CDR3 region: CASSGFWTVNSPLHF. DNA of the CDR3: TGTGCCAGTAGTGGTTTCTGGACAGTTAATTCACCCCTCCACTTT.

The chain uses TRBV30 and TRBJ1-2; 12 bases align to TRBD1. Trimming at V came to 5 bases and at J to 8 bases, leaving 9 bases not matched to a gene. In germline, CDR1 is GTSNPN, CDR2 SVGIG (reference sequence). The CDR3 spans 14 residues. The CDR3 region is CAWHPGQGASGYTF. The CDR3 DNA reads as TGTGCCTGGCACCCGGGACAGGGGGCTTCAGGCTACACCTTC.

This chain uses TRBV27 with TRBJ2-1, with TRBD2 matching over 12 bases. From germline, CDR1 is MNHEY and CDR2 SMNVEV (reference sequence). The CDR3 contains 16 residues. Unmatched junction bases numbered 3, after V lost 4 bases and J lost 2 bases. The CDR3 DNA follows: TGTGCCAGCAGTTCAGCTAGCGGGGGGGCCTACAATGAGCAGTTCTTC. This codes for CASSSASGGAYNEQFF.

This rearrangement joins TRBV10-2 to TRBJ2-7; 8 nucleotides agree with TRBD2. J lost 0 bases, V lost 0 bases, and 1 base had no gene match. This CDR3 region has 15 residues. CDR1 and CDR2 (germline): WSHSY, SAAADI. The CDR3 region is CASSESSGASYEQYF. DNA of the CDR3: TGCGCCAGCAGTGAGTCTAGCGGGGCCTCCTACGAGCAGTACTTC.